This passage covers 11 T cell receptor beta chains from one sample sequenced in a study of blood T cells in healthy people across ages. The authors ran a second PCR of about 6 to 12 cycles using a sample-barcoded 5' primer and a J-beta primer mix. In TCRdb, the 5' RACE reads were re-called with MiXCR into one record per CDR3 protein. The sample holds about 680,000 distinct CDR3 sequences, around 45% seen once. The specimen sequenced was blood. These receptors originate from a woman aged 60-70 years in good health.

This rearrangement joins TRBV11-2 to TRBJ2-7; a possible D gene is TRBD1 (6 bases). The J call may be in error: the DNA end matches TRBJ2-4 better. The CDR3 sequence is 14 residues long. CDR1 is SGHAT, CDR2 FQNNGV, per germline. This CDR3 is CATQPLGADNIQYF. As DNA, the CDR3 is TGTGCCACCCAACCCCTGGGGGCCGATAACATTCAGTACTTC.

This sequence joins TRBV29-1 and TRBJ2-3; D not certain. The V gene lost 4 bases and the J gene lost 2 bases, with 19 bases spanning the gap. The CDR3 consists of 16 residues. Germline V gene data show CDR1 as SQVTM and CDR2 as ANQGSEA. CDR3 sequence: CSVVLRTKRFTDTQYF. Here the CDR3 DNA reads TGCAGCGTTGTTTTGAGGACCAAACGTTTCACAGATACGCAGTATTTT.

The chain carries TRBV7-3 and TRBJ2-1; 10 bases match TRBD2. Trimming cost V 4 bases and J 5 bases; bases outside gene matches: 2. The CDR3 consists of 14 residues. The germline V gene has CDR1 SGHTA and CDR2 FQGTGA. CDR3: CASSSLAGNNEQFF. As DNA, the CDR3 is TGTGCCAGCAGCTCACTAGCGGGAAACAATGAGCAGTTCTTC.

The chain is built from TRBV11-2 and TRBJ2-7; TRBD2 matches at 16 bases. The CDR3 covers 23 residues. The ends lost 2 bases at V and 0 bases at J; junction bases unmatched: 19. CDR1 is SGHAT and CDR2 is FQNNGV in the germline V gene. The CDR3 bases are TGTGCCAGCAGCTTATTTTTATTGCGGGTCGGGACTAGCGGGAGGGCTAGCTCCTACGAGCAGTACTTC. Translation gives CASSLFLLRVGTSGRASSYEQYF.

The gene calls are TRBV6-2 or TRBV6-3 and TRBJ2-1; D could derive from TRBD1 or TRBD2 (5 bases each). This CDR3 contains 14 residues. The germline V gene has CDR1 MNHEY and CDR2 SVGEGT. The V and J ends lost 5 bases and 8 bases respectively, with 16 bases between them. In DNA, the CDR3 is TGTGCCAGCAGTCCGTCACTGGGGCGGGATGAGCAGTTCTTC. Amino acids: CASSPSLGRDEQFF.

This clonotype was counted a few times. This chain uses TRBV25-1 with TRBJ1-4; TRBD1 agrees at 8 bases. The trim removed 6 bases at V and 8 bases at J, leaving 11 bases unmatched. The CDR3 loop spans 15 amino acids. Germline CDR1 MGHDK, CDR2 SYGVNS. Here the CDR3 DNA reads TGTGCCAGCAGAGACGGACAGGGAAGTTGGGAAAAACTGTTTTTT. Its protein is CASRDGQGSWEKLFF.

The chain links TRBV15 to TRBJ1-1; D is unresolved. V was clipped by 0 bases and J by 3 bases, with 8 bases between them. CDR1 and CDR2 from the germline V gene are LNHNV and YYDKDF (reference sequence). The CDR3 consists of 14 residues. In DNA form, the CDR3 reads TGTGCCACCAGCAGAGATAAGACTTACACTGAAGCTTTCTTT. This translates into CATSRDKTYTEAFF.

Many counts were recorded for this clonotype. V usage is TRBV29-1 and J usage is TRBJ2-1, with D uncertain. This CDR3 has 12 amino acids. Trimming left V 4 bases short and J 0 bases short, with 4 bases between. CDR1 is SQVTM and CDR2 is ANQGSEA in the germline V gene. This CDR3 reads CSVVSSYNEQFF. The CDR3 DNA sequence: TGCAGCGTTGTTAGCTCCTACAATGAGCAGTTCTTC.

A single count supports this clonotype. One end of the junction does not line up with germline, which may come from a read error. This chain uses TRBV5-1 with TRBJ1-2; D possibly corresponds to TRBD1 (5 bases). Germline CDR1 is SGHRS and CDR2 is YFSETQ. The CDR3 extends over 14 amino acids. The CDR3 protein is CTSSSGDSLYGYTF. CDR3 nucleotides: TGCACCAGCAGCTCCGGCGACAGCCTCTATGGCTACACCTTT.

CDR3 DNA: TGTGCCAGTAGTATTAACAGACTTTCAAGGCAGTTCTTC. Its translation is CASSINRLSRQFF. This chain uses TRBV19 with TRBJ2-1, with D uncertain. The CDR3 length is 13 residues. V was cut by 3 bases and J by 12 bases, with 15 bases left in between. Germline V gene lookup returns CDR1 LNHDA and CDR2 SQIVND (reference sequence).

The V and J genes are TRBV5-1 and TRBJ1-2, with a weak D call TRBD1 (6 bases). CDR1 is SGHRS, CDR2 YFSETQ, per germline. V was clipped by 5 bases and J by 2 bases, with 16 bases between them. This CDR3 spans 15 amino acids. The CDR3 reads CASSRLRGGNYGYTF. CDR3 DNA: TGCGCCAGCAGTCGACTCAGGGGTGGGAACTATGGCTACACCTTC.